This record looks at one TCR beta chain sequence and its context. Its antigen remains unknown. V was pared by 7 bases and J by 5 bases, with 4 bases of the junction left unmatched. CDR1 and CDR2 from the germline V gene are LGHDT and YNNKEL (reference sequence). The CDR3 contains 13 residues. This entry is derived from a study of CD8 T cells in Susac syndrome. Study-level background: Intravenous immunoglobulin alone or corticosteroids were being given to patients with Susac syndrome at blood draw, unless they were therapy-naive. Findings and caveats of the study: Clonal expansion did not appear in Susac syndrome CD4+ T cell repertoires.

Reverse transcription used roughly 0.45 to 1 ug RNA and random hexamers. An immunoSEQ multiplex PCR amplified TCR beta CDR3 over 54 Vbeta and 13 Jbeta. TCRdb re-derived calls from the immunoSEQ multiplex PCR reads in MiXCR, one entry per CDR3 protein. The table has 95,000 to 150,000 distinct CDR3 sequences, roughly 95% seen once; the top ten hold approximately 0.15%. The chain has TRBV3-1 and TRBJ1-5; the match to TRBD1 covers 8 bases. Sequenced material: CD4+ T cells from PBMCs. The TCR sequence derives from a human donor with Susac syndrome. The CDR3 is CASTNRGDQPQHF. The DNA for the CDR3 is TGTGCCAGCACCAACAGGGGGGATCAGCCCCAGCATTTT.